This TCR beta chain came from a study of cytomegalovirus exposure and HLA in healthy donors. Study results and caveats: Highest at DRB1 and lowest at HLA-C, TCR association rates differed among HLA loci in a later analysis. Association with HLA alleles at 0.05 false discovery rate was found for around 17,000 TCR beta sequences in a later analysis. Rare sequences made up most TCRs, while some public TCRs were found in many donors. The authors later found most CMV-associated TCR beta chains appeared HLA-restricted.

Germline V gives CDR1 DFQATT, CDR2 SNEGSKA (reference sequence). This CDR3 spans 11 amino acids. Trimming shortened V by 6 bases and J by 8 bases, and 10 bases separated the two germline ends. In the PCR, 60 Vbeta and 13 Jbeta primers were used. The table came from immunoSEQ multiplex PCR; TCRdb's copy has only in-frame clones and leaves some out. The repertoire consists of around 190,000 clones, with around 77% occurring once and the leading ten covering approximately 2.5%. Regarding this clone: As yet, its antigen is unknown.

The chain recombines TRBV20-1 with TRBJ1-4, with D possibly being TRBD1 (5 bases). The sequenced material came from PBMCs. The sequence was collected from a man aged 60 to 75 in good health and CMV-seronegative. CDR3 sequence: CSAGGEEKLFF. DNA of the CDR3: TGCAGTGCCGGGGGAGAGGAAAAACTGTTTTTT.